The entry that follows covers one TCR beta chain sequence. Germline V CDR1 and CDR2: ENHRY, SYGVKD. The CDR3 consists of 14 residues. The data are from a study of T cell clusters in autoimmune cytopenias. TRB was amplified from approximately 250 ng of peripheral blood genomic DNA per sample. TRB was amplified by touch-down multiplex PCR, primer pools A and B combined. TCRdb reprocessed the multiplex PCR reads, keeping one entry per CDR3 protein, no DNA. Its table records about 4,100 distinct CDR3 sequences. This sample also appeared in a second study, on T cell repertoires in aging, cancer and after chemotherapy.

The sample was peripheral blood. The chain employs TRBV10-3 and TRBJ2-2. This clonotype originated in a human donor in good health. CDR3 protein: CAISEGRFTGELFF.